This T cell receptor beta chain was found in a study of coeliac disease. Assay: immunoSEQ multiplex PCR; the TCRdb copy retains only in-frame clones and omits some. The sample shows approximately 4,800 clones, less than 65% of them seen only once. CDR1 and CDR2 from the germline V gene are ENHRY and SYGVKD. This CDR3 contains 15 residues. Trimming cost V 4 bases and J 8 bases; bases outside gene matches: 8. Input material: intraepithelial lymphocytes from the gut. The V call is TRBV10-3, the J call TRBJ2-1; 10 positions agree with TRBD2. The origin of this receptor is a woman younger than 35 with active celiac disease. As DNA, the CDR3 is TGTGCCATCAGTGGCCTAGCGGGGGCTCAGGATGAGCAGTTCTTC. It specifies CAISGLAGAQDEQFF.